Only a few counts were recorded for the clone carrying this TCR beta chain. Its antigen remains unidentified. The CDR3 extends over 15 amino acids. Deletions cut 0 bases from V and 10 bases from J, with 16 bases between. In germline, CDR1 is MGHRA, CDR2 YSYEKL. This record comes from a study of T-cell memory formation after mild COVID-19. TCR alpha and TCR beta cDNA libraries with sample barcodes and UMIs came from 5'RACE using constant-segment primers. MiXCR, applied by TCRdb to the 5' RACE reads, yields one record per CDR3 protein. The sample has about 540,000 distinct CDR3 sequences; approximately 20% are singletons. Study-level results: Contracting clones from day 15 to 85 showed balanced CD4/CD8; later expanders favored CD4+. There was no confirmation that second-wave clones peaking on day 37 were SARS-CoV-2 specific. Memory sampled before infection contained some responding clones, suggesting cross-reactive memory joined.

Sequences were obtained from PBMCs or a T cell subset sorted from them (not recorded which). The sequence came from an adult woman who had mild COVID-19 (a few samples of this study predate the infection). Cell type and time point are not known. The genes are TRBV4-1 and TRBJ2-1; D call uncertain. CDR3 loop: CASSQDLDLTAEQFF. As DNA, the CDR3 is TGCGCCAGCAGCCAAGACCTCGACCTTACAGCCGAGCAGTTCTTC.